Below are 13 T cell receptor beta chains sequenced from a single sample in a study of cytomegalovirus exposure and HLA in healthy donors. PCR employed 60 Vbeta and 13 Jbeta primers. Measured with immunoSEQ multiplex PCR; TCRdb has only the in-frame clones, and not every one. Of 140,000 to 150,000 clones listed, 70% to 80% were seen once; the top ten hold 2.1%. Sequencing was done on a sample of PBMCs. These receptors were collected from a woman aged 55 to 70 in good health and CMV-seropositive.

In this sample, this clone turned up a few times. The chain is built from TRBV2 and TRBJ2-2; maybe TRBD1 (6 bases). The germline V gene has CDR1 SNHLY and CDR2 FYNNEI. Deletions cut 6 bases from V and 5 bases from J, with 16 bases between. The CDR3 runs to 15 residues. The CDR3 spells CASRLGAERTGELFF. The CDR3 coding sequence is TGTGCCAGCAGGCTGGGGGCGGAGCGGACCGGGGAGCTGTTTTTT.

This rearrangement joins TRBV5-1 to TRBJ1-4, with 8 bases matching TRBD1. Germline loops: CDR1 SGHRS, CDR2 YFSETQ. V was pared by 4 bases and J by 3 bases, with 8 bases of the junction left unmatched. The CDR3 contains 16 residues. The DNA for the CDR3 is TGCGCCAGCAGCCCGACCCAGGGGGCTTCTAATGAAAAACTGTTTTTT. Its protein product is CASSPTQGASNEKLFF.

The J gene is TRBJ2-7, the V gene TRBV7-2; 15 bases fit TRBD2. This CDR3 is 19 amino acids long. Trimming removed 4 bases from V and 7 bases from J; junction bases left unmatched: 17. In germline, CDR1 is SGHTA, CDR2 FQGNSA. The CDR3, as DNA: TGTGCCAGCAGCTCCAAACCCGGGACTAGCGGGAGGATTACGGAGGAGCAGTACTTC. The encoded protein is CASSSKPGTSGRITEEQYF.

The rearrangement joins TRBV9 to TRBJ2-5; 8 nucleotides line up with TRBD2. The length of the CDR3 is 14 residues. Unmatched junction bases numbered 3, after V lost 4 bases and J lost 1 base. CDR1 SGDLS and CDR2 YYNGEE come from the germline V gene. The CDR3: CASSSLAAQETQYF. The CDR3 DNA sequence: TGTGCCAGCAGCTCACTAGCGGCCCAAGAGACCCAGTACTTC.

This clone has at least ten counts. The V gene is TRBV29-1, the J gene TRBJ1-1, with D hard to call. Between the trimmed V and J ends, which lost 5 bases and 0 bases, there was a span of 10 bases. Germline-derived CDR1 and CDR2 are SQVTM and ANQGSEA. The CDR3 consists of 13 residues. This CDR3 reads CSVTREVNTEAFF. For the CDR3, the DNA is TGCAGCGTTACCCGTGAGGTGAACACTGAAGCTTTCTTT.

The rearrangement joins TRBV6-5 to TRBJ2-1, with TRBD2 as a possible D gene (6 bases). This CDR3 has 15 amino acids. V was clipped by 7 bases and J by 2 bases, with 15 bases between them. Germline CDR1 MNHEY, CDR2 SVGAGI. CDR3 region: CASKLRDGTYNEQFF. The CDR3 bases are TGTGCCAGCAAATTGCGGGACGGCACCTACAATGAGCAGTTCTTC.

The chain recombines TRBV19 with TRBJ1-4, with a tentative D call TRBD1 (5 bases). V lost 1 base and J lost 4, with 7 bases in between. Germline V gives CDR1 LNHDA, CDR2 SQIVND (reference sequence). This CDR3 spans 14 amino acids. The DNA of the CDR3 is TGTGCCAGTAGTATAGCGACAGTTAATGAAAAACTGTTTTTT. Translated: CASSIATVNEKLFF.

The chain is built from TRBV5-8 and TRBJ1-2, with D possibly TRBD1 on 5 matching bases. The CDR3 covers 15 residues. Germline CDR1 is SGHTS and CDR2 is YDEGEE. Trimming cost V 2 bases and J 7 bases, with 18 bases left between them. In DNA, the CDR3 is TGTGCCAGCAGCTTATTTGTAGGCAGGGCCGGTGGCTACACCTTC. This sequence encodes CASSLFVGRAGGYTF.

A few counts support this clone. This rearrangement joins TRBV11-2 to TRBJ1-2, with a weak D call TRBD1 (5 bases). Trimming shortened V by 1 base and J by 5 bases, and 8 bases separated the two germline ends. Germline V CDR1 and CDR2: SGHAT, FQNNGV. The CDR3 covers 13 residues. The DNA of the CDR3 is TGTGCCAGCAGCTTAGTTTCAGGGTATGGCTACACCTTC. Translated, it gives CASSLVSGYGYTF. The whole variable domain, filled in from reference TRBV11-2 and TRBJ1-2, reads EAGVAQSPRYKIIEKRQSVAFWCNPISGHATLYWYQQILGQGPKLLIQFQNNGVVDDSQLPKDRFSAERLKGVDSTLKIQPAKLEDSAVYLCASSLVSGYGYTFGSGTRLTVV.

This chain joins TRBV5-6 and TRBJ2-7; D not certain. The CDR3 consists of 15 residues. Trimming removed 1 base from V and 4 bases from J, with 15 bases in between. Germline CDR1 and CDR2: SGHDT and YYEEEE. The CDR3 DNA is TGTGCCAGCAGCTTGATTTGGGCAGCAAATTACGAGCAGTACTTC. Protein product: CASSLIWAANYEQYF.

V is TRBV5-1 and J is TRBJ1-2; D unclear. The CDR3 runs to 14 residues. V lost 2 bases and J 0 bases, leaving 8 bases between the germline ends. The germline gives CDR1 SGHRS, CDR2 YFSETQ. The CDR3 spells CASSFEGTNYGYTF. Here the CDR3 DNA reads TGCGCCAGCAGCTTTGAGGGTACTAACTATGGCTACACCTTC.

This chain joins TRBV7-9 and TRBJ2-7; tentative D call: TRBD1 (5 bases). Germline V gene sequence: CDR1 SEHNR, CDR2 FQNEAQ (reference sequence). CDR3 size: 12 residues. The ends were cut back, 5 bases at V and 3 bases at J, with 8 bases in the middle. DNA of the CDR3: TGTGCCAGCAGCCCCAGGGACTACGAGCAGTACTTC. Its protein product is CASSPRDYEQYF.

CDR3 DNA sequence: TGTGCCTGGAGTCCCGACAGCTATGGCTACACCTTC. This sequence encodes CAWSPDSYGYTF. The chain employs TRBV30 and TRBJ1-2; D is possibly TRBD1 (5 bases). V was trimmed by 2 bases and J by 4 bases, leaving 8 bases between them. Germline CDR1 is GTSNPN and CDR2 is SVGIG (reference sequence). The CDR3 is 12 residues long.